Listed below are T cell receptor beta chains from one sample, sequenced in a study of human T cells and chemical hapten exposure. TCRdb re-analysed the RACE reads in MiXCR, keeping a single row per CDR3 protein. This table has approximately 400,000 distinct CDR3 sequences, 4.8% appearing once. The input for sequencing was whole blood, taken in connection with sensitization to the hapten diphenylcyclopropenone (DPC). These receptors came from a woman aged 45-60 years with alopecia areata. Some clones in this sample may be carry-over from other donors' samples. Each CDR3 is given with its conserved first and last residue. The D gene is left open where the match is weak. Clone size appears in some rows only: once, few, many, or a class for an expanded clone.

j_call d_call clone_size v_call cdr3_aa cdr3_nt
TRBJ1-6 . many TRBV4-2 CASSRLGARDNSPLHF TGTGCCAGCAGCCGTTTGGGGGCTCGCGATAATTCACCCCTCCACTTT
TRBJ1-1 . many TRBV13 CASSPGAGRSSTEAFF TGTGCCAGCAGCCCAGGGGCGGGGAGGTCCAGTACTGAAGCTTTCTTT
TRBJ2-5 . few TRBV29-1 CSVDAAEETQYF TGCAGCGTTGATGCCGCGGAGGAGACCCAGTACTTC
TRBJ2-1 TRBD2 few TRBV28 CAGGAGGYNEQFF TGTGCCGGGGGAGCGGGAGGGTACAATGAGCAGTTCTTC
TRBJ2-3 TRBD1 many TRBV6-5 CASSVRGWTDTQYF TGTGCCAGCAGTGTCAGGGGGTGGACGGATACGCAGTATTTT
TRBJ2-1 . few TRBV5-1 CASSPYYNEQFF TGCGCCAGCAGTCCTTACTACAATGAGCAGTTCTTC
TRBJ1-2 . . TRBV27 CASSLMTGADGYTF TGTGCCAGCAGTTTAATGACGGGGGCCGATGGCTACACCTTC
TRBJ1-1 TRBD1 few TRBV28 CASTSEQGKAFF TGTGCCAGCACCTCCGAACAGGGGAAAGCTTTCTTT
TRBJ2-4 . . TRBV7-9 CASSLDTENIQYF TGTGCCAGCAGCTTAGATACAGAAAACATTCAGTACTTC
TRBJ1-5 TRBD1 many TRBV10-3 CATAAGQGSNQPQHF TGTGCCACGGCGGCAGGACAGGGAAGCAATCAGCCCCAGCATTTT
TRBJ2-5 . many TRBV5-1 CASEDLPGLPRETQYF TGCGCCAGCGAAGATCTACCGGGCCTCCCTAGGGAGACCCAGTACTTC
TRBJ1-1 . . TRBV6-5 CASSPLDASTEAFF TGTGCCAGCAGCCCCCTGGATGCGAGCACTGAAGCTTTCTTT
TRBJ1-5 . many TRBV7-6 CASSLVGGADSPQHF TGTGCCAGCAGCTTAGTAGGGGGGGCGGACTCCCCCCAGCATTTT
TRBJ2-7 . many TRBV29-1 CSVEEARGYEQYF TGCAGCGTTGAAGAGGCCAGGGGTTACGAGCAGTACTTC
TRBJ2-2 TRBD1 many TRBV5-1 CASSGQGGGELFF TGCGCCAGCAGCGGACAGGGTGGCGGGGAGCTGTTTTTT
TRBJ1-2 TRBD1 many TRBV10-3 CAISGDRVVPEGYTF TGTGCCATCAGTGGCGACAGGGTCGTGCCGGAAGGCTACACCTTC